The text below deals with one T cell receptor (beta chain). TCRdb reanalyzed the PCR reads with MiXCR. The sample has fewer than 50,000 clones, more than 25% seen once. Germline-derived CDR1 and CDR2 are MNHNS and SASEGT. After removal of 7 bases from V and 7 bases from J, the junction contained 16 bases not matched to a gene. This CDR3 is 16 amino acids long. The data were obtained in a study of metastatic and nonmetastatic thyroid tumors. Overall study context: The authors compared repertoires across blood and tumor or nodule tissue from malignant and benign thyroid patients.

Treatment of any kind had been given to no patient before thyroid surgery. The sample comprised blood. This sequence originates from a male donor with papillary thyroid cancer or a benign thyroid nodule (not recorded which). Some clones in this sample may be carry-over from other donors' samples. The chain employs TRBV6-1 and TRBJ2-7, with 10 bases lining up with TRBD1. The CDR3 sequence: CASTVMPGQGTREQYF. The CDR3 bases are TGTGCCAGCACGGTCATGCCGGGACAGGGGACTCGGGAGCAGTACTTC.